A single sample is the source of the 9 T cell receptor beta chains below, sequenced in a study of OX40 agonist ivuxolimab in advanced cancers. Measured with immunoSEQ multiplex PCR; TCRdb has only the in-frame clones, and not every one. The sample lists 60,000 to 85,000 clones, over 80% occurring once. The sample consisted of CD4+ or CD8+ T cells sorted from blood, taken in a trial of the OX40 agonist ivuxolimab. The receptors originated from an adult with an advanced solid tumor such as melanoma, head and neck, liver or kidney cancer.

The chain employs TRBV12-5 and TRBJ2-5; D may be TRBD1 or TRBD2 (5 bases each). Looked up from germline, CDR1 is LGHNT and CDR2 is FRNRAP. The CDR3 spans 13 residues. V lost 2 bases to trimming and J lost 4 bases, with 8 bases between them. CDR3: CASGLPGRETQYF. CDR3 DNA sequence: TGTGCTAGTGGTTTGCCAGGGAGAGAGACCCAGTACTTC.

J is TRBJ2-1 and V is TRBV7-5; the table's D call, TRBD1, was not checked against the DNA. TRBV7-5 corresponds to a pseudogene. This CDR3 contains 15 residues. CDR3: CVRTPRDTTYNEQFF. The CDR3 DNA is TGTGTCAGAACCCCCCGGGACACAACCTACAATGAGCAGTTCTTC.

The CDR3 nucleotides are TGTGCCAGCAGTTCGGTTTTCGCTAGCGGGGGGGGAGATGAGCAGTTCTTC. Amino acid sequence: CASSSVFASGGGDEQFF. The chain carries TRBV11-2 and TRBJ2-1, with 12 bases matching TRBD2. Trimming at V came to 6 bases and at J to 8 bases, leaving 14 bases not matched to a gene. The germline CDR1 and CDR2 sequences are SGHAT and FQNNGV. This CDR3 comprises 17 residues.

The CDR3 sequence: CASSVEVRVNYGYTF. The CDR3 bases are TGTGCCAGCAGCGTAGAGGTCAGGGTGAACTATGGCTACACCTTC. The V and J genes are TRBV9 and TRBJ1-2, with D possibly TRBD1 on 5 matching bases. There are 15 residues in the CDR3. Trimming left V 0 bases short and J 2 bases short, with 11 bases between. CDR1 and CDR2 from the germline V gene are SGDLS and YYNGEE.

This chain uses TRBV30 with TRBJ2-1, with TRBD1 identical over 9 bases. The CDR3 spans 14 residues. Germline V gene lookup returns CDR1 GTSNPN and CDR2 SVGIG (reference sequence). The J segment lost 4 bases and the V segment lost 3 bases, leaving 4 bases of the junction unmatched. The CDR3 is CAWSLTGGYNEQFF. In DNA, the CDR3 is TGTGCCTGGAGCTTGACAGGGGGGTACAATGAGCAGTTCTTC.

The chain is built from TRBV6-1 and TRBJ1-1, with D perhaps TRBD1 (6 bases). Germline lookup yields CDR1 MNHNS and CDR2 SASEGT. V lost 2 bases, J lost 0 bases, and 10 bases lay in between. There are 15 residues in the CDR3. CDR3 sequence (DNA): TGTGCCAGCAGTGAATGGGGGCCCATGAACACTGAAGCTTTCTTT. It codes for CASSEWGPMNTEAFF.

The V gene is TRBV2, the J gene TRBJ2-7; D perhaps matches TRBD1 (6 bases). V lost 6 bases and J lost 3, with 12 bases in between. This CDR3 has 13 amino acids. Germline CDR1 reads SNHLY; CDR2 reads FYNNEI. In nucleotides, the CDR3 is TGTGCCAGCAGGGAAACAGGGAGCTACGAGCAGTACTTC. As protein: CASRETGSYEQYF.

This clone was observed once. The chain recombines TRBV6-5 with TRBJ2-7, with TRBD2 matching 7 bases. Per the germline V gene, CDR1 is MNHEY and CDR2 is SVGAGI. The CDR3 contains 15 residues. J gave up 2 bases and V 5 bases, and 9 bases lay outside the gene matches. This chain's CDR3 is CASSLAGGWAYEQYF. The CDR3 coding sequence is TGTGCCAGCAGTCTGGCCGGGGGGTGGGCCTACGAGCAGTACTTC.

The chain joins TRBV4-3 to TRBJ1-5; unclear D gene. The CDR3 contains 15 residues. The germline V gene encodes CDR1 LGHNA and CDR2 YSLEER. Trimming left V 0 bases short and J 6 bases short, with 12 bases between. This chain's CDR3 is CASSQDRAGFQPQHF. The CDR3 nucleotides are TGCGCCAGCAGCCAAGATCGGGCAGGCTTTCAGCCCCAGCATTTT.